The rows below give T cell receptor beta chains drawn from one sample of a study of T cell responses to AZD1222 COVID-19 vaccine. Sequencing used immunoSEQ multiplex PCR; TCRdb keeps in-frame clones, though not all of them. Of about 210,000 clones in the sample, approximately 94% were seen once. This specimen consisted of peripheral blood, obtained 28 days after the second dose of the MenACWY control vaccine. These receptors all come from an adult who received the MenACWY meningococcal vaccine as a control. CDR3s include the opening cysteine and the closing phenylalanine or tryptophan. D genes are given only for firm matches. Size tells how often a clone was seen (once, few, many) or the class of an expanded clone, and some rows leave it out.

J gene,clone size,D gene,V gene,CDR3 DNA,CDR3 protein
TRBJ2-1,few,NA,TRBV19,TGTGCCAGTAGCCCATCCTACAATGAGCAGTTCTTC,CASSPSYNEQFF
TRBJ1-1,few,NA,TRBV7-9,TGTGCCAGCAGCCCCGCTCAGGGGTCGAACACTGAAGCTTTCTTT,CASSPAQGSNTEAFF
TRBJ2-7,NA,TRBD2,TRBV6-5,TGTGCCAGCAGACCGGGACTAGCGGACTACGAGCAGTACTTC,CASRPGLADYEQYF
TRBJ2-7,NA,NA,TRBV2,TGTGCCAGCAGGGGGGCTAGCGGCAAATTACTTCAGGACGAGCAGTACTTC,CASRGASGKLLQDEQYF
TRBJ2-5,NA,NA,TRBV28,TGTGCCAGCAGTTTCTTAGAGACCCAGTACTTC,CASSFLETQYF
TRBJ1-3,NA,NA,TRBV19,TGTGCCAGTAGTATGGTGTGGACCTCTGGAAACACCATATATTTT,CASSMVWTSGNTIYF
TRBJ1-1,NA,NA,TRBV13,TGTGCCAGCAGGTTCCAGACAAACACTGAAGCTTTCTTT,CASRFQTNTEAFF
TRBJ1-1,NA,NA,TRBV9,TGTGCCAGCAGCGTAGCTGGGTCTAGCACTGAAGCTTTCTTT,CASSVAGSSTEAFF
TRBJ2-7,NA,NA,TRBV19,TGTGCCAGTAGTCCCCGAGGAGGCCTGGGGTACGAGCAGTACTTC,CASSPRGGLGYEQYF
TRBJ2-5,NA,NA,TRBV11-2,TGTGCCAGCAGCTTTCTGCCGGGGGAGCGGATAGGAGAGACCCAGTACTTC,CASSFLPGERIGETQYF
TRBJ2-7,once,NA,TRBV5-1,TGCGCCAGCAGCTTCGACAGCTACGAGCAGTACTTC,CASSFDSYEQYF
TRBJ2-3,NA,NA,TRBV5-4,TGTGCCAGCAGCTTGCCAGGCCGCCTTGGAGATACGCAGTATTTT,CASSLPGRLGDTQYF
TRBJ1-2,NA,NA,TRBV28,TGTGCCAGCAGTTTATATCTCGTGGCCTACACCTTC,CASSLYLVAYTF
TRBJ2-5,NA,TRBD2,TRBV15,TGTGCCACCAGCACCCGGGGTAGCGGGGGGACTCAAGAGACCCAGTACTTC,CATSTRGSGGTQETQYF
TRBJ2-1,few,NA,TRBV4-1,TGCGCCAGCAGCCCCGGACAGTCCTACAATGAGCAGTTCTTC,CASSPGQSYNEQFF
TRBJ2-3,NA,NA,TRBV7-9,TGTGCCAGCAGCCCCCCCCGGGACACTAGCACAGATACGCAGTATTTT,CASSPPRDTSTDTQYF
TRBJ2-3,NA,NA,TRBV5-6,TGTGCCAGCAGTACGAAAATGGGGTACCGGCAGGGAGATACGCAGTATTTT,CASSTKMGYRQGDTQYF
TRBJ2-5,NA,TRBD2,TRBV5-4,TGTGCCAGCAGCGTGGGGACTAGCCATAAACAGGAGACCCAGTACTTC,CASSVGTSHKQETQYF
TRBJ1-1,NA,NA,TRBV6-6,TGTGCCAGCACCAAACGGGGGGACACTGAAGCTTTCTTT,CASTKRGDTEAFF
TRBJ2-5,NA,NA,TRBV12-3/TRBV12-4,TGTGCCAGCAGTTTAGGGGTATTAGAGACCCAGTACTTC,CASSLGVLETQYF
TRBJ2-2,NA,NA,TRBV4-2,TGTGCCAGCAGCCAAGAAATCAGGGGAAGCGGGGAGCTGTTTTTT,CASSQEIRGSGELFF
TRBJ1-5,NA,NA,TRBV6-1,TGTGCCAGCAGTGACAGAAATAGCAATCAGCCCCAGCATTTT,CASSDRNSNQPQHF
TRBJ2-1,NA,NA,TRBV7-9,TGTGCCAGCACAGGTCCACTCCACAATGAGCAGTTCTTC,CASTGPLHNEQFF
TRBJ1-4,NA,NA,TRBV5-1,TGCGCCACCTTCAGAGGAAGTGGTGGAACTAATGAAAAACTGTTTTTT,CATFRGSGGTNEKLFF
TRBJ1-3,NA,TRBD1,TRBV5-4,TGTGCCAGCCAGGACAGGGGATCCGGAAACACCATATATTTT,CASQDRGSGNTIYF
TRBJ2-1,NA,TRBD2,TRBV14,TGTGCCAGCAGTCAACTAGCGGGAGGTTACAATGAGCAGTTCTTC,CASSQLAGGYNEQFF
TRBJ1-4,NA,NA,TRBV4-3,TGCGCCAGCAGCAGGGGTACGTTAAGGGATGAAAAACTGTTTTTT,CASSRGTLRDEKLFF
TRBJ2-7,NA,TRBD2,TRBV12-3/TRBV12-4,TGTGCCAGCAGTGCGGGACTAGCCTACGAGCAGTACTTC,CASSAGLAYEQYF
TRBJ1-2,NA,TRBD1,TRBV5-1,TGCGCCAGCAGCTTGGACGGACAGGGAATGGGAGGCTACACCTTC,CASSLDGQGMGGYTF